This T cell receptor beta chain was retrieved from a study of a mutant IDH1 vaccine in newly diagnosed glioma. Looking at the study overall: Vaccination started 4-6 weeks after radiotherapy alone, or with temozolomide cycles. Week 47 marked visit V13, whereas week 35 marked visit V12. Study-wide results and limits: Shifts in the top peripheral T cell clonotypes seemed unrelated to pseudoprogression.

Sequencing used immunoSEQ multiplex PCR; TCRdb keeps in-frame clones, though not all of them. Of under 60,000 clones listed, about three quarters are singletons. Turning to this clone: What it recognizes is unknown.

The junction had 4 bases not matched to a gene; V was cut back by 7 bases and J by 8 bases. Germline V gene sequence: CDR1 SNHLY, CDR2 FYNNEI. CDR3 length: 12 residues. The sample's time point: week 47, end of study. Doses of 300 ug of mutant IDH1 20-mer peptide were given with topical imiquimod. The starting material was PBMCs, obtained from a glioma patient whose treatment included an IDH1 peptide vaccine. This chain connects TRBV2 to TRBJ1-4; 7 bases map to TRBD1. The TCR originated in a woman aged 40 to 50 with glioma. Some clones in this sample may be carry-over from other donors' samples. In DNA form, the CDR3 reads TGTGCCAGCACCCGGGGACAGGAAAAACTGTTTTTT. As protein: CASTRGQEKLFF.